This T cell receptor (beta chain) was sequenced in a study of blood T cell repertoires in COVID-19. As for the study in general: Collection of acute and convalescent COVID-19 samples took place in the United States, Italy and Spain. From T cells, B-cell-depleted T cells, or PBMCs came the material, which was cDNA or gDNA.

This clone was seen a handful of times. Two consecutive negative NP/OP PCR tests, clearance, or resolved symptoms defined Cohort 3 recovery. Per the authors' pipeline: Reference gene primer amplification gave estimated nucleated cell counts. Some clones are missing from TCRdb's copy, which holds only in-frame ones; the method was immunoSEQ multiplex PCR. V and J calls and clone size come straight from that table; D and trimming were deduced from the DNA. The repertoire holds around 250,000 clones, with approximately 82% as singletons. The J segment lost 6 bases and the V segment lost 6 bases, leaving 5 bases of the junction unmatched. The CDR3 is made up of 13 amino acids. Germline V CDR1 and CDR2: MDHEN, SYDVKM.

Sequenced sample: PBMCs or T cells enriched from blood (not recorded which). The TCR was taken from a man aged 35 to 55 who had recovered from COVID-19. The J gene is TRBJ2-7, the V gene TRBV28, with 10 bases aligning to TRBD1. CDR3 region: CASSPGQGTEQYF. CDR3 bases: TGTGCCAGCAGCCCGGGACAGGGGACCGAGCAGTACTTC. The full variable domain, with the rest looked up from reference TRBV28 and TRBJ2-7, is DVKVTQSSRYLVKRTGEKVFLECVQDMDHENMFWYRQDPGLGLRLIYFSYDVKMKEKGDIPEGYSVSREKKERFSLILESASTNQTSMYLCASSPGQGTEQYFGPGTRLTVT.